The TCR beta chain under discussion was sequenced for a study of PD-L1 blockade in urothelial cancer. Study as a whole: Among blood samples, the median T cell count was some 140,000.

Germline CDR1 reads WNHNN; CDR2 reads SYGVQD (reference sequence). V was shortened by 2 bases and J by 0 bases, with 9 bases between the two germline ends. The CDR3 totals 15 residues. Study-level results: A pretreatment blood TCR clonality that fell below the median predicted better progression-free and overall survival.

Time point: peripheral blood 6 weeks after treatment start. To note about this clone: Its cognate antigen is unknown.

The data were produced by immunoSEQ multiplex PCR, yet TCRdb's version contains in-frame clones alone and is incomplete. The sample carries around 100,000 clones, 91% recorded once. This clonotype was sampled from a man in his sixties with urothelial cancer. The J gene is TRBJ2-3, the V gene TRBV10-1, with D possibly matching TRBD2 (6 bases). The starting material was PBMCs, obtained around atezolizumab (anti-PD-L1) treatment. The CDR3 sequence: CASSEASASTDTQYF. CDR3 bases: TGCGCCAGCAGTGAGGCTAGCGCGAGCACAGATACGCAGTATTTT.